Below are 5 T cell receptor beta chains sequenced from a single sample in a study of CD8 T cells in ankylosing spondylitis. TCRdb redid the calling of the 5' RACE reads with MiXCR, one entry per CDR3 protein. The table lists roughly 130,000 distinct CDR3 sequences, roughly 9% of them singletons, with approximately 3.5% in the top ten. Material for sequencing was blood, either unsorted or a sorted T cell fraction (not recorded which). These TCRs come from a male donor with ankylosing spondylitis or in good health (not recorded which).

This clonotype was detected many times. The genes are TRBV25-1 and TRBJ1-2; D is undetermined. Trimming removed 6 bases from V and 5 bases from J, with 13 bases in between. The CDR3 has 13 residues. Germline V CDR1 and CDR2: MGHDK, SYGVNS. The CDR3 DNA is TGTGCCAGCAGAGAAGTAGCGGGATATGGCTACACCTTC. This sequence encodes CASREVAGYGYTF.

There are many counts of this clonotype. The CDR3 sequence: CATSRVVGTVGELFF. CDR3 bases: TGTGCCACCAGCAGAGTCGTGGGGACGGTCGGGGAGCTGTTTTTT. The J gene is TRBJ2-2, the V gene TRBV15; D might be TRBD1 or TRBD2, each matching 5 bases. The germline V and J ends were trimmed by 1 base and 7 bases, with 13 bases remaining between them. Per the germline V gene, CDR1 is LNHNV and CDR2 is YYDKDF (reference sequence). The length of the CDR3 is 15 residues.

V is TRBV4-3 and J is TRBJ2-5; 9 nucleotides agree with TRBD2. In germline, CDR1 is LGHNA, CDR2 YSLEER. This CDR3 has 16 residues. Germline trimming cut 0 bases from V and 5 bases from J; bases unmatched to any gene: 7. The CDR3 is CASSQDWTSDAETQYF. The CDR3 DNA follows: TGCGCCAGCAGCCAAGATTGGACTAGCGATGCGGAGACCCAGTACTTC.

This clonotype was detected only a few times. A read error may produce the germline difference seen at one junction end. V is TRBV12-3 or TRBV12-4 and J is TRBJ2-6, with D perhaps matching TRBD1 (5 bases). This CDR3 is 16 amino acids long. CDR3 coding DNA: TGTGCCAGCAGTTTCCTTGGGGCGACTGGGGCCAACGGCCTGACTTTC. Protein: CASSFLGATGANGLTF.

This clonotype was recorded at least ten times. The chain carries TRBV5-1 and TRBJ2-5, with 7 bases that match TRBD2. Germline V gene sequence: CDR1 SGHRS, CDR2 YFSETQ. Losses at the gene ends were 1 base for V and 3 bases for J; bases not matched to a gene: 9. This CDR3 comprises 16 residues. CDR3 sequence: CASSLQPGLQKETQYF. The DNA of the CDR3 is TGCGCCAGCAGCTTGCAACCGGGACTACAAAAAGAGACCCAGTACTTC.